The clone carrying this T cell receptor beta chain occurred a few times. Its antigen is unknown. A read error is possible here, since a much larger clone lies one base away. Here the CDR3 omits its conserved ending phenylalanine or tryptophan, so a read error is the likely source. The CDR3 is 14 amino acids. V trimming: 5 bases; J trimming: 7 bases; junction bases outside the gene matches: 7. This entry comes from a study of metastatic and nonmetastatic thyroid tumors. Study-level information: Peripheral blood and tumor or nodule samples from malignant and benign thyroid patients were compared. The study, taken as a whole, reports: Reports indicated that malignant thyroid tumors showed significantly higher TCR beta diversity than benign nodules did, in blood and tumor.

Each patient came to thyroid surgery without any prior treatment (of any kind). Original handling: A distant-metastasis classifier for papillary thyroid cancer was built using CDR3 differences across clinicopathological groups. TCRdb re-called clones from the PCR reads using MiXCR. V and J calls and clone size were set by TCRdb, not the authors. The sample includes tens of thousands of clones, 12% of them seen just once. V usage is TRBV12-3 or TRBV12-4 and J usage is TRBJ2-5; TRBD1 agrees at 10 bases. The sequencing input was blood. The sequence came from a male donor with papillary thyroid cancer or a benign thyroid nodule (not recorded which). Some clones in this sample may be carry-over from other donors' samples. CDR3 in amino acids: CASSPAGTGVTQYL. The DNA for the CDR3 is TGTGCCAGCAGTCCCGCCGGGACAGGGGTGACCCAGTACCTC.